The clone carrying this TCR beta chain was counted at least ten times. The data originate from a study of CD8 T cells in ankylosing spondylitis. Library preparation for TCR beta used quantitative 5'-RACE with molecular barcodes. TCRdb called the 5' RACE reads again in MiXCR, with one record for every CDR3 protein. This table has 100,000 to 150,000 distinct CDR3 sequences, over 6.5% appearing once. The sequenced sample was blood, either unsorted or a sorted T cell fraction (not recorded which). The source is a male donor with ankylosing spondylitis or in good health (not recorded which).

CDR3 region: CAWREPGLADTQYF. The CDR3 region has the DNA TGTGCCTGGAGGGAACCGGGACTAGCGGATACGCAGTATTTT. The chain uses TRBV30 and TRBJ2-3; 10 nucleotides match TRBD2. This CDR3 comprises 14 residues. The germline gives CDR1 GTSNPN, CDR2 SVGIG (reference sequence). Germline trimming cut 3 bases from V and 6 bases from J; bases unmatched to any gene: 6. The full variable domain, in which reference TRBV30 and TRBJ2-3 provide the parts outside the CDR3, is SQTIHQWPATLVQPVGSPLSLECTVEGTSNPNLYWYRQAAGRGLQLLFYSVGIGQISSEVPQNLSASRPQDRQFILSSKKLLLSDSGFYLCAWREPGLADTQYFGPGTRLTVL.